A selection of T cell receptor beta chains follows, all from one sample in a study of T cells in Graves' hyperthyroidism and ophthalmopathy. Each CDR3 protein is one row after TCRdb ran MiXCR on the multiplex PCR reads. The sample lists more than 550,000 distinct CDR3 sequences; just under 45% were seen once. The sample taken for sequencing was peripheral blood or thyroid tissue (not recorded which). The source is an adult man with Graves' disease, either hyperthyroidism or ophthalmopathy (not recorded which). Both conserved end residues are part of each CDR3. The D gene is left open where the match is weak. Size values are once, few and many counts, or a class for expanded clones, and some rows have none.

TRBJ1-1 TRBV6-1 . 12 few CATSELNTEAFF TGTGCCACCTCTGAGTTGAACACTGAAGCTTTCTTT
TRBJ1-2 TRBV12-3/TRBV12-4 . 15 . CASSLRPEMDYGYTF TGTGCCAGCAGTTTGAGACCAGAGATGGACTATGGCTACACCTTC
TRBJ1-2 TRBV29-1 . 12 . CSVDTGTLGYTF TGCAGCGTTGACACCGGGACTCTCGGCTACACCTTC
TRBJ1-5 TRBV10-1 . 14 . CAPVRKGDNQPQHF TGCGCTCCTGTAAGGAAGGGCGACAATCAGCCCCAGCATTTT
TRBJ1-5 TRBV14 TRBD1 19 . CASSQDAAGTAFLNQPQHF TGTGCCAGCAGCCAAGATGCCGCCGGGACAGCCTTTCTCAATCAGCCCCAGCATTTT
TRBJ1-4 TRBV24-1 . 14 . CATSDSGANEKLFF TGTGCCACCAGTGACTCAGGGGCTAATGAAAAACTGTTTTTT
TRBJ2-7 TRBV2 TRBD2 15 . CASSVSGRATYEQYF TGTGCCAGCAGTGTTAGCGGGAGGGCCACCTACGAGCAGTACTTC
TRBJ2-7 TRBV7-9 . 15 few CASSLGSGIVYEQYF TGTGCCAGCAGCTTAGGTTCTGGGATCGTCTACGAGCAGTACTTC
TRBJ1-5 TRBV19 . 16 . CASSIRGQESTQPQHF TGTGCCAGTAGTATACGAGGGCAGGAGTCGACTCAGCCCCAGCATTTT
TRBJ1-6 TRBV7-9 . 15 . CASSPGTLVNSPLHF TGTGCCAGCAGCCCTGGGACGCTAGTGAATTCACCCCTCCACTTT
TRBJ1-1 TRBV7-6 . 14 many CASSLAIRGTEAFF TGTGCCAGCAGCTTAGCTATCCGAGGGACTGAAGCTTTCTTT
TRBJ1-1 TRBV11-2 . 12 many CASSRNSAEAFF TGTGCCAGCAGCCGAAATAGCGCTGAAGCTTTCTTT
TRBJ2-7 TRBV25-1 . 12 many CASSEQLYEQYF TGTGCCAGCAGTGAGCAACTCTACGAGCAGTACTTC
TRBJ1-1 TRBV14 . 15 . CASSLDTRGSTEASF TGTGCCAGCAGCCTAGATACTAGGGGTAGCACTGAAGCTTCCTTT
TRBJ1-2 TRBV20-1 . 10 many CSANGYGYTF TGCAGTGCTAACGGCTATGGCTACACCTTC
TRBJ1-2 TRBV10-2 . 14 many CASSEFTGDYGYTF TGCGCCAGCAGTGAGTTCACAGGAGACTATGGCTACACCTTC
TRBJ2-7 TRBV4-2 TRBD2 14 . CASSQAGGIYEQYF TGTGCCAGCAGCCAAGCGGGGGGGATCTACGAGCAGTACTTC
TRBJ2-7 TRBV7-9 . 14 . CASSLRSGEDEQYF TGTGCCAGCAGCCTAAGATCAGGGGAGGACGAGCAGTACTTC
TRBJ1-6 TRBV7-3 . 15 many CASSSTDRNNSPLHF TGTGCCAGCAGCTCGACGGACAGAAATAATTCACCCCTCCACTTT
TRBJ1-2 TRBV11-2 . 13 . CASSPTLGDGYTF TGTGCCAGCAGCCCCACCCTGGGGGATGGCTACACCTTC
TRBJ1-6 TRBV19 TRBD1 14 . CASSATGGAQPLHF TGTGCCAGTAGTGCGACAGGGGGTGCACAGCCCCTCCACTTT
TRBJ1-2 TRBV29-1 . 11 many CSVQDGYTYTF TGCAGCGTTCAGGACGGCTACACCTACACCTTC
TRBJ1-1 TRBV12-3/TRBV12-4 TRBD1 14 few CASSTPGQGTQAFF TGTGCCAGCAGTACACCGGGACAGGGAACTCAAGCTTTCTTT
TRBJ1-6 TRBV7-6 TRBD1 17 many CASSLGTTGRSNSPLHF TGTGCCAGCAGCTTAGGGACGACAGGGCGGAGTAATTCACCCCTCCACTTT
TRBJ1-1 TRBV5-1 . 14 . CASSALSLNTEAFF TGCGCCAGCAGCGCGCTTAGCTTGAACACTGAAGCTTTCTTT
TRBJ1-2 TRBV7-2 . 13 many CASSQGGNYGYTF TGCGCCAGCAGCCAAGGCGGGAACTATGGCTACACCTTC
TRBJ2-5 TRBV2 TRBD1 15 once CARVGQGVNQETQYF TGTGCTAGAGTGGGCCAGGGGGTCAACCAAGAGACCCAGTACTTC
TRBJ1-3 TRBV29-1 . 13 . CSVGLGTGNTIYF TGCAGCGTCGGACTAGGGACTGGAAACACCATATATTTT
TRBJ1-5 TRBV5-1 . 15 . CASSLVAGEAQPQHF TGCGCCAGCAGCTTAGTGGCAGGGGAGGCGCAGCCCCAGCATTTT
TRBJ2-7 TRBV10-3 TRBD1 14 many CAISESTGAEEQYF TGTGCCATCAGTGAGAGTACAGGGGCGGAAGAGCAGTACTTC
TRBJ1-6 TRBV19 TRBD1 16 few CASSMLGTGYNSPLHF TGTGCCAGTAGTATGTTGGGGACAGGGTATAATTCACCCCTCCACTTT
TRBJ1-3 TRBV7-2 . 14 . CASTLGGGGYTIYF TGTGCCAGCACCCTGGGAGGGGGAGGCTACACCATATATTTT
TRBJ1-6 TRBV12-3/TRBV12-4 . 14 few CASSFRTRGSPLHF TGTGCCAGCAGTTTCAGGACGAGAGGCTCACCCCTCCACTTT
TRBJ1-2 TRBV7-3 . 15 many CASSEHVGGAEGYTF TGTGCCAGCAGCGAACACGTTGGGGGGGCTGAGGGCTACACCTTC
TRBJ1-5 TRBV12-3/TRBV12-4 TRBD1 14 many CASSRQGMGQPQHF TGTGCCAGCAGTCGACAGGGGATGGGGCAGCCCCAGCATTTT
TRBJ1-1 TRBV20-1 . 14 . CSAKGEGMNTEAFF TGCAGTGCTAAAGGGGAGGGTATGAACACTGAAGCTTTCTTT
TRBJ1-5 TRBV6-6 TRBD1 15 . CASRLGQGRNQPQHF TGTGCCAGCAGGTTGGGACAGGGAAGAAATCAGCCCCAGCATTTT
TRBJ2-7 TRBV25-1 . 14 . CASPSTGATGEQYF TGTGCCAGCCCTTCGACTGGGGCCACCGGGGAGCAGTACTTC
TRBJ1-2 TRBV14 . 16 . CASSQVPTPGDYGYTF TGTGCCAGCAGCCAAGTTCCGACTCCGGGGGACTATGGCTACACCTTC
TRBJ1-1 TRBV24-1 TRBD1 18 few CASSEEVGTGPSNTEAFF TGTGCCAGCAGTGAAGAAGTTGGGACAGGCCCATCGAACACTGAAGCTTTCTTT
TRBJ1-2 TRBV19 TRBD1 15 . CASSISGGGGYGYTF TGTGCCAGTAGTATATCAGGGGGCGGAGGCTATGGCTACACCTTC
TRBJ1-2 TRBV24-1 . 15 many CATSGGQQANYGYTF TGTGCCACCAGTGGAGGACAGCAAGCTAACTATGGCTACACCTTC
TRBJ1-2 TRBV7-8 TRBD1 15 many CASSLSGQGAFGYTF TGTGCCAGCAGCTTATCTGGACAGGGGGCGTTTGGCTACACCTTC
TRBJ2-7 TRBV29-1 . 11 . CSVAVGGEQYF TGCAGCGTTGCGGTAGGGGGCGAGCAGTACTTC
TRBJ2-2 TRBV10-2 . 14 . CASRDYTNTGELFF TGCGCCAGCAGGGACTACACGAACACCGGGGAGCTGTTTTTT
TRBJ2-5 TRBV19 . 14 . CASSIDGSVETQYF TGTGCCAGTAGTATAGATGGATCTGTGGAGACCCAGTACTTC
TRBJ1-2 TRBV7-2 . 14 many CASSLGIQGYGYTF TGTGCCAGCAGCTTAGGAATACAGGGCTATGGCTACACCTTC
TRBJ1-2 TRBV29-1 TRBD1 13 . CSVLRQGDYGYTF TGCAGCGTTCTCCGACAGGGCGACTATGGCTACACCTTC
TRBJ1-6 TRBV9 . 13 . CASSANDSSPLHF TGTGCCAGCAGCGCCAACGATAGTTCACCCCTCCACTTT
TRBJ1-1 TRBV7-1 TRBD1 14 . CASSSNQGVTEAFF TGTGCCAGCAGCTCAAACCAGGGGGTCACTGAAGCTTTCTTC
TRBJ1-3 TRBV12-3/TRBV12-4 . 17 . CASCTYSGGPSGNTIYF TGTGCCAGCTGTACCTACAGCGGGGGCCCCTCTGGAAACACCATATATTTT
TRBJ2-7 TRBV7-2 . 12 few CASSKGGYEQYF TGTGCCAGCAGTAAAGGAGGGTACGAGCAGTACTTC
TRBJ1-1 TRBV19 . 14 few CASSIGGAGAEAFF TGTGCCAGTAGTATTGGGGGGGCTGGGGCTGAAGCTTTCTTT
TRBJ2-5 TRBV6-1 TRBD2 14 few CASSSLVGGLTQYF TGTGCCAGCAGCTCCCTGGTGGGAGGGCTGACCCAGTACTTC
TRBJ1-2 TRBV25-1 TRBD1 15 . CASSAGTAYVDGYTF TGTGCCAGCAGCGCCGGGACAGCTTACGTCGATGGCTACACCTTC
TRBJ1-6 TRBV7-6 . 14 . CASSPSSRNSPLHF TGTGCCAGCAGCCCGTCCAGCCGAAATTCACCCCTCCACTTT
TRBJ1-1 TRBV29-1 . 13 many CSVGQTLNTEAFF TGCAGCGTTGGTCAGACACTGAACACTGAAGCTTTCTTT
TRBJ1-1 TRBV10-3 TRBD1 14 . CAISKEQGDTEAFF TGTGCCATCAGTAAGGAACAGGGGGACACTGAAGCTTTCTTT
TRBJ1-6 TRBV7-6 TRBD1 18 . CASSQRSRDRGSYSPLHF TGTGCCAGCAGCCAAAGATCCCGGGACAGGGGATCTTATTCACCCCTCCACTTT
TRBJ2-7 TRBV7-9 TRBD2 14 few CASSPTSGGREQYF TGTGCCAGCAGCCCAACTAGCGGGGGACGCGAGCAGTACTTC